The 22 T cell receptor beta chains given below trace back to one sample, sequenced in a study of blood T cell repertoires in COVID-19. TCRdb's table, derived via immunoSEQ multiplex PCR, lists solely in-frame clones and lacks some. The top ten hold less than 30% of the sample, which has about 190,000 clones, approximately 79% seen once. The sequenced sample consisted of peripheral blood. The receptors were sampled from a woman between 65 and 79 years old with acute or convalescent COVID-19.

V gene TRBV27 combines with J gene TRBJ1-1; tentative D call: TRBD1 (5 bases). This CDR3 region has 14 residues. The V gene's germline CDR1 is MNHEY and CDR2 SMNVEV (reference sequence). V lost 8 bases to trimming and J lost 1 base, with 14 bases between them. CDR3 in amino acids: CASRWLGRNTEAFF. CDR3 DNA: TGTGCCAGCCGCTGGCTGGGGCGGAACACTGAAGCTTTCTTT.

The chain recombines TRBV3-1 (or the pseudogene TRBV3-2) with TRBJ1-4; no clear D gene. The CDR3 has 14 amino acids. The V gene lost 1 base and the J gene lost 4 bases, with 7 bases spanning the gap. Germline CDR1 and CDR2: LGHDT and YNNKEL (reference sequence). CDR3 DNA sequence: TGTGCCAGCAGCCAAGGGCGGGTTAATGAAAAACTGTTTTTT. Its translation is CASSQGRVNEKLFF.

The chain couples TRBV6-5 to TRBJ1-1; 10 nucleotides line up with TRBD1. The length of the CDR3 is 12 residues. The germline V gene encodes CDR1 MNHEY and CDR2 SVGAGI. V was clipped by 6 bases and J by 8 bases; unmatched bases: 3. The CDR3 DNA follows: TGTGCCAGCAGGTGGGACAGGGGAGAAGCTTTCTTT. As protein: CASRWDRGEAFF.

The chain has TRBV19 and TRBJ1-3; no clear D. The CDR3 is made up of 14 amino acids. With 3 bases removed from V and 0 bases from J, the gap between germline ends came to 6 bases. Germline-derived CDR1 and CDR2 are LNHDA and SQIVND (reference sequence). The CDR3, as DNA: TGTGCCAGTAGTATGGACTACTCTGGAAACACCATATATTTT. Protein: CASSMDYSGNTIYF.

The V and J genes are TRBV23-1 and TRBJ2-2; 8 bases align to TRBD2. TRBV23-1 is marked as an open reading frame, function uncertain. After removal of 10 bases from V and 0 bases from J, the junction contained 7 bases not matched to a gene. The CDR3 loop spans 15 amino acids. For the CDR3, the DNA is TGCGCCAAACCACGGCGGGGGGCGAACACCGGGGAGCTGTTTTTT. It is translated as CAKPRRGANTGELFF.

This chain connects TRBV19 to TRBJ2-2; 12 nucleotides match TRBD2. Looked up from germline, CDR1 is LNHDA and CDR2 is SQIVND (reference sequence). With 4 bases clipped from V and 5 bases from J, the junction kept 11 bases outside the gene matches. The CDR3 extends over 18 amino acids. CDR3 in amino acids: CASSTGGLAGGLTGELFF. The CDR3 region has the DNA TGTGCCAGTAGTACCGGAGGTCTAGCGGGAGGGCTGACCGGGGAGCTGTTTTTT.

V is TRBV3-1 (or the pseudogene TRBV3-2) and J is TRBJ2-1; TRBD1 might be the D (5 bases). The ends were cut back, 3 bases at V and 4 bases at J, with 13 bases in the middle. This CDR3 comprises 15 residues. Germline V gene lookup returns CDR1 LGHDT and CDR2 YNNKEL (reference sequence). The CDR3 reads CASSQSRVVYNEQFF. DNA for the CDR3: TGTGCCAGCAGCCAGAGCAGGGTTGTGTACAATGAGCAGTTCTTC.

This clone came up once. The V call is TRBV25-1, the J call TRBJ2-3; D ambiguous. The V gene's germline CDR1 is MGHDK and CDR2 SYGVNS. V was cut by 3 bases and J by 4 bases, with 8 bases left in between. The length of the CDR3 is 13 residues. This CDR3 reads CASSDERSDTQYF. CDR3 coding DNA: TGTGCCAGCAGTGACGAGCGTTCAGATACGCAGTATTTT.

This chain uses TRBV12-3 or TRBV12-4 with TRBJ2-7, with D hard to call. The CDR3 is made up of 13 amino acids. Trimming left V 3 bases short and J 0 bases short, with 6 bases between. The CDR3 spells CASSLGFSYEQYF. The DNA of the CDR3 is TGTGCCAGCAGTTTGGGCTTCTCCTACGAGCAGTACTTC.

The CDR3 here is CASSTQGGADGYTF. The CDR3 nucleotides read TGTGCCAGCAGTACTCAAGGGGGCGCGGATGGCTACACCTTC. The chain joins TRBV6-5 to TRBJ1-2; TRBD1 agrees at 7 bases. The CDR3 is 14 amino acids. The germline V gene has CDR1 MNHEY and CDR2 SVGAGI. V lost 5 bases to trimming and J lost 6 bases; unmatched junction nucleotides: 9.

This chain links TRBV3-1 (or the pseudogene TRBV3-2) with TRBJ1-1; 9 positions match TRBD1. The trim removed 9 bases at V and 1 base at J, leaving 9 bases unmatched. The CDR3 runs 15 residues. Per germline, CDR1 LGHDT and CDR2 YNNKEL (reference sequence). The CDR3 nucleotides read TGTGCCAGTGGGGGACAGGGTTTAAGGAACACTGAAGCTTTCTTT. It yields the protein CASGGQGLRNTEAFF.

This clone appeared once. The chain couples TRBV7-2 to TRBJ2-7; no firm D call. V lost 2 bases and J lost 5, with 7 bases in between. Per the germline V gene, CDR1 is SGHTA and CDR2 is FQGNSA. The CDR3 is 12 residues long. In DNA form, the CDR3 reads TGTGCCAGCAGCTTACCTCGGGACGAGCAGTACTTC. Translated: CASSLPRDEQYF.

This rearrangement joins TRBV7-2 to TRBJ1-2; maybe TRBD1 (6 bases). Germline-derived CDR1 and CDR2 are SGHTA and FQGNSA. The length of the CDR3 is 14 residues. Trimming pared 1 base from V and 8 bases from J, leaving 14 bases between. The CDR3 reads CASSLGGNREGYTF. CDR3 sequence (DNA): TGTGCCAGCAGCTTAGGGGGGAACAGGGAGGGCTACACCTTC.

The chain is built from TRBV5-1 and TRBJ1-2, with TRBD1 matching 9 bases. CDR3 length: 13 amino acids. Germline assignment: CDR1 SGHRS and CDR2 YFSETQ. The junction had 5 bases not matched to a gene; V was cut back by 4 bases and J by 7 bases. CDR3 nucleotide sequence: TGCGCCAGCAGCCCTAGGACAGGGGTTGGCTACACCTTC. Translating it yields CASSPRTGVGYTF.

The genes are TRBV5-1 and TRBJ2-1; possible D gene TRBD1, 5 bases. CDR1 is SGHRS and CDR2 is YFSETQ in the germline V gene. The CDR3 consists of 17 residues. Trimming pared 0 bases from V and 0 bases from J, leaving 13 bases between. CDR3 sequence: CASSLGSGASSYNEQFF. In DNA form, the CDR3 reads TGCGCCAGCAGCTTGGGTTCTGGGGCAAGCTCCTACAATGAGCAGTTCTTC. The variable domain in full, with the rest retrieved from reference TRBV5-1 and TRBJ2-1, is KAGVTQTPRYLIKTRGQQVTLSCSPISGHRSVSWYQQTPGQGLQFLFEYFSETQRNKGNFPGRFSGRQFSNSRSEMNVSTLELGDSALYLCASSLGSGASSYNEQFFGPGTRLTVL.

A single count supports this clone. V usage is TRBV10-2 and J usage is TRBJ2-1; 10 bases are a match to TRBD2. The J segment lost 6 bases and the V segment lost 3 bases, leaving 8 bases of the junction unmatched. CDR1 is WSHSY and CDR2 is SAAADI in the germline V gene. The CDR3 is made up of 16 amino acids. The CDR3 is CASSDIAGGTGNEQFF. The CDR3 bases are TGCGCCAGCAGTGATATAGCGGGAGGTACTGGCAATGAGCAGTTCTTC.

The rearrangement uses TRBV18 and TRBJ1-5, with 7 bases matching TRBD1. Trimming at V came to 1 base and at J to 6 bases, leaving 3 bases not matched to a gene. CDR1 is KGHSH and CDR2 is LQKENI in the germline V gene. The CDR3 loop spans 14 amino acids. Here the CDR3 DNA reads TGTGCCAGCTCACCACGGCAGGGGGGTCAGCCCCAGCATTTT. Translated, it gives CASSPRQGGQPQHF.

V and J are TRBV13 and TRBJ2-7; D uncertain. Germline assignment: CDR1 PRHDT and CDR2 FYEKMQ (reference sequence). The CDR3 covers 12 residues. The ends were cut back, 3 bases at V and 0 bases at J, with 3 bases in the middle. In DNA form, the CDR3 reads TGTGCCAGCAGCTTCAGCTCCTACGAGCAGTACTTC. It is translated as CASSFSSYEQYF.

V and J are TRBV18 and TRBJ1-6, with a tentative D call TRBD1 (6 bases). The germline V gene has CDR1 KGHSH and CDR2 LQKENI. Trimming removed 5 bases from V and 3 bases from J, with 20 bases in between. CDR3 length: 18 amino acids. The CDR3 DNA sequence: TGTGCCAGCTCAGACGAGTTACCAGGGGCAGGCTATAATTCACCCCTCCACTTT. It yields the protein CASSDELPGAGYNSPLHF.

The CDR3 sequence: CASSFLAGGPNQETQYF. The CDR3 bases are TGTGCCAGCAGTTTCCTAGCGGGAGGCCCAAACCAAGAGACCCAGTACTTC. This chain connects TRBV25-1 to TRBJ2-5; 11 positions match TRBD2. The CDR3 totals 17 residues. From germline, CDR1 is MGHDK and CDR2 SYGVNS. With 5 bases clipped from V and 0 bases from J, the junction kept 8 bases outside the gene matches.

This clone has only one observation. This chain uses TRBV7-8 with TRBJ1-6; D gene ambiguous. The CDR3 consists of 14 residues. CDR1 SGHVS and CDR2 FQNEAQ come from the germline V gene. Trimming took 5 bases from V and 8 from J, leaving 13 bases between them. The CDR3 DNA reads TGTGCCAGCAGCCGGTGGGAGGTGGATTCACCCCTCCACTTT. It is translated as CASSRWEVDSPLHF.

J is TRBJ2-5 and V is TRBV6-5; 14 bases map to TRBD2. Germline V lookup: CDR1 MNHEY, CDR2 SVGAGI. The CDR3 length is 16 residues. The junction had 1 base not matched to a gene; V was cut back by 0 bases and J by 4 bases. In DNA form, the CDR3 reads TGTGCCAGCAGTTACTCCGGGACTAGCGGGGGAGAGACCCAGTACTTC. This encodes CASSYSGTSGGETQYF.